This is a list of T cell receptor beta chains from one sample in a study of T cells in Graves' hyperthyroidism and ophthalmopathy. From the multiplex PCR reads, TCRdb called clonotypes with MiXCR, one entry per CDR3 protein. The sample has about 200,000 distinct CDR3 sequences; around 18% are singletons. Specimen: blood. The receptors stem from a man aged 40-49 years with Graves' hyperthyroidism. CDR3s include the opening cysteine and the closing phenylalanine or tryptophan. A D gene is named only where the DNA matches it firmly. A row's size may be missing; if present it is once, few, many or a size class.

>TRBV28|TRBJ1-2|TRBD1|many
CASSLGQAYGYTF
TGTGCCAGCAGTTTGGGACAGGCCTATGGCTACACCTTC
>TRBV5-1|TRBJ2-7|NA|many
CASSSPGSYEQYF
TGCGCCAGCAGCTCGCCCGGGAGCTACGAGCAGTACTTC
>TRBV20-1|TRBJ2-7|NA|many
CSADHLGVDYEQYF
TGCAGTGCTGACCACCTAGGAGTAGACTACGAGCAGTACTTC
>TRBV7-2|TRBJ2-5|TRBD2|few
CASSSPAGGQETQYF
TGTGCCAGCAGCTCTCCGGCGGGGGGCCAGGAGACCCAGTACTTC
>TRBV7-9|TRBJ2-1|NA|few
CASSFVPNEQFF
TGTGCCAGCAGCTTCGTCCCTAATGAGCAGTTCTTC
>TRBV2|TRBJ2-3|NA|many
CASRRDSTDTQYF
TGTGCCAGCAGGCGGGACAGCACAGATACGCAGTATTTT
>TRBV28|TRBJ1-5|NA|many
CASSRGVGGWHQPQHF
TGTGCCAGCAGTAGGGGGGTGGGGGGCTGGCATCAGCCCCAGCATTTT
>TRBV28|TRBJ1-1|NA|many
CASSLMTNTEAFF
TGTGCCAGCAGTTTAATGACGAACACTGAAGCTTTCTTT
>TRBV20-1|TRBJ2-1|TRBD2|NA
CSARDMTSGQGEQFF
TGCAGTGCTAGAGATATGACTAGCGGGCAAGGGGAGCAGTTCTTC
>TRBV7-3|TRBJ2-5|NA|once
CASRYSETQYF
TGTGCCAGCCGGTACAGCGAGACCCAGTACTTC
>TRBV15|TRBJ1-5|NA|NA
CATSRGGDQPQHF
TGTGCCACCAGCAGAGGGGGCGATCAGCCCCAGCATTTT
>TRBV4-3|TRBJ2-7|NA|NA
CASSPEGSYEQYF
TGCGCCAGCAGCCCTGAGGGCTCCTACGAGCAGTACTTC
>TRBV12-3/TRBV12-4|TRBJ1-2|NA|many
CASTLGGGLFNYGYTF
TGTGCCAGCACCTTAGGAGGAGGGCTTTTTAACTATGGCTACACCTTC
>TRBV4-3|TRBJ1-1|NA|many
CASSPGTYTEAFF
TGCGCCAGCAGCCCTGGGACCTACACTGAAGCTTTCTTT
>TRBV12-3/TRBV12-4|TRBJ1-5|NA|few
CASRRGRDQPQHF
TGTGCCAGCAGGAGGGGGAGAGATCAGCCCCAGCATTTT
>TRBV28|TRBJ2-7|TRBD1|NA
CASSPATGGTEQYF
TGTGCCAGCAGTCCCGCGACAGGGGGCACCGAGCAGTACTTC
>TRBV11-3|TRBJ2-1|NA|many
CASSLNLGTYNEQFF
TGTGCCAGCAGCTTAAATCTTGGCACCTACAATGAGCAGTTCTTC
>TRBV3-1|TRBJ1-4|NA|many
CASSQRGRLFF
TGTGCCAGCAGCCAACGGGGAAGACTGTTTTTT
>TRBV28|TRBJ2-4|NA|many
CASSLSSTGKNIQYF
TGTGCCAGCAGTTTAAGCTCGACGGGCAAAAACATTCAGTACTTC
>TRBV20-1|TRBJ1-2|NA|NA
CSALGTHSGYGYTF
TGCAGTGCCCTTGGGACACACTCAGGCTATGGCTACACCTTC
>TRBV5-5|TRBJ2-3|TRBD2|many
CASSIPGLGITQYF
TGTGCCAGCAGCATCCCGGGACTAGGTATTACGCAGTATTTT
>TRBV9|TRBJ1-4|NA|NA
CASSVRSNPITTNEKLFF
TGTGCCAGCAGCGTAAGGTCGAACCCGATTACAACTAATGAAAAACTGTTTTTT
>TRBV9|TRBJ2-2|TRBD1|once
CASSPRTGTTGLFF
TGTGCCAGCAGCCCCCGGACAGGGACGACGGGGCTGTTTTTT
>TRBV19|TRBJ2-7|TRBD2|NA
CASSISGGRHEQYF
TGTGCCAGTAGTATAAGCGGGGGCCGACACGAGCAGTACTTC
>TRBV20-1|TRBJ1-1|NA|NA
CSARDGRQMNTEAFF
TGCAGTGCTAGAGATGGAAGGCAGATGAACACTGAAGCTTTCTTT
>TRBV6-2/TRBV6-3|TRBJ1-2|TRBD1|NA
CASSSRLDRAYGYTF
TGTGCCAGCAGTTCCCGCCTTGACAGGGCATATGGCTACACCTTC
>TRBV28|TRBJ2-3|NA|many
CASRVGGPSTDTQYF
TGTGCCAGCAGGGTCGGGGGGCCGAGCACAGATACGCAGTATTTT
>TRBV28|TRBJ2-7|TRBD1|many
CASCGTAPPWGQYF
TGTGCCAGCTGTGGGACAGCACCACCCTGGGGGCAGTACTTC
>TRBV7-9|TRBJ1-1|NA|many
CASSLDWASAFF
TGTGCCAGCAGCTTAGATTGGGCGAGCGCTTTCTTT
>TRBV20-1|TRBJ1-6|TRBD1|many
CSAPTGGPNSPLHF
TGCAGTGCTCCTACAGGGGGACCGAATTCACCCCTCCACTTT
>TRBV5-1|TRBJ1-1|NA|many
CASSLIGRNTEAFF
TGCGCCAGCAGCTTGATTGGCCGGAACACTGAAGCTTTCTTT
>TRBV5-1|TRBJ2-1|NA|many
CASSLQVYNEQFF
TGCGCCAGCAGCTTACAGGTTTACAATGAGCAGTTCTTC
>TRBV7-9|TRBJ1-3|NA|many
CASSKDRRSGNTIYF
TGTGCCAGCAGTAAAGACAGACGCTCTGGAAACACCATATATTTT
>TRBV29-1|TRBJ2-7|NA|NA
CSVKGATYEQYF
TGCAGCGTCAAGGGAGCGACCTACGAGCAGTACTTC
>TRBV6-1|TRBJ1-4|TRBD1|many
CASGPSGGTNEKLFF
TGTGCCAGCGGTCCCTCAGGGGGGACTAATGAAAAACTGTTTTTT
>TRBV6-2/TRBV6-3|TRBJ1-1|NA|many
CASSFVFTAEAFF
TGTGCCAGCAGTTTTGTTTTCACGGCTGAAGCTTTCTTT
>TRBV18|TRBJ2-4|TRBD2|many
CASSPDSGALIQYF
TGTGCCAGCTCACCAGATAGCGGGGCCTTAATTCAGTACTTC
>TRBV19|TRBJ1-5|TRBD1|NA
CASSMDLQGDSSNQPQHF
TGTGCCAGTAGTATGGATCTACAGGGGGACTCGAGCAATCAGCCCCAGCATTTT
>TRBV7-2|TRBJ2-1|NA|many
CASSFGTAPFF
TGTGCCAGCAGCTTCGGGACTGCCCCTTTCTTC
>TRBV20-1|TRBJ2-5|NA|once
CSARDFRGGSETQYF
TGCAGTGCTAGAGATTTCAGGGGGGGCTCGGAGACCCAGTACTTC
>TRBV2|TRBJ1-1|NA|many
CASSGTGMNTEAFF
TGTGCCAGCAGTGGGACGGGAATGAACACTGAAGCTTTCTTT
>TRBV18|TRBJ2-5|NA|once
CASSLAGTQETQYF
TGTGCCAGCTCACTGGCGGGGACGCAAGAGACCCAGTACTTC
>TRBV19|TRBJ1-3|NA|once
CASSRQENTIYF
TGTGCCAGTAGTAGACAAGAAAACACCATATATTTT
>TRBV16|TRBJ2-3|NA|few
CASSLFEEASWANTQYF
TGTGCCAGCAGCCTTTTCGAGGAGGCTAGTTGGGCCAATACGCAGTATTTT
>TRBV7-9|TRBJ1-1|NA|many
CASSPRKNTEAFF
TGTGCCAGCAGCCCCCGGAAAAACACTGAAGCTTTCTTT
>TRBV19|TRBJ1-1|TRBD1|few
CASSYGGRGAEAFF
TGTGCCAGTAGTTACGGAGGCAGGGGGGCTGAAGCTTTCTTT
>TRBV14|TRBJ2-7|NA|few
CASSQVSRAEQYF
TGTGCCAGCAGCCAAGTTTCAAGGGCCGAGCAGTACTTC
>TRBV19|TRBJ1-1|NA|NA
CASSISSNTEAFF
TGTGCCAGTAGTATCTCCAGCAACACTGAAGCTTTCTTT
>TRBV5-6|TRBJ2-1|NA|many
CASRTQPEDYNEQFF
TGTGCCAGCAGAACACAGCCTGAAGACTACAATGAGCAGTTCTTC
>TRBV7-2|TRBJ1-1|TRBD1|NA
CASSPLQGGNTEAFF
TGTGCCAGCAGCCCGCTACAGGGGGGGAACACTGAAGCTTTCTTT
>TRBV7-3|TRBJ2-3|NA|few
CASSQLGGATDTQYF
TGTGCCAGCAGTCAATTGGGGGGGGCAACAGATACGCAGTATTTT